The present entry profiles one T cell receptor beta chain with its context. Looked up from germline, CDR1 is LNHDA and CDR2 is SQIVND (reference sequence). The CDR3 is 11 residues long. V was trimmed by 1 base and J by 11 bases, leaving 6 bases between them. The data derive from a study of blood T cell repertoires in COVID-19. Study summary: COVID-19 samples, acute and convalescent, were from the United States, Italy and Spain. Sources were T cells, B-cell-depleted T cells, or PBMCs; the material itself was cDNA or gDNA.

Enrollees, roughly 18 to 89 years old, lived in 24 US areas. Under the authors' procedure: Nucleated cell counts were estimated from reference gene primer amplification. Here immunoSEQ multiplex PCR was the method, and the copy in TCRdb shows in-frame clones only, minus some. The DNA gave D and trimming, while V, J and clone size come from that table. The table has some 370,000 clones, around 86% seen once. The chain recombines TRBV19 with TRBJ1-5; D is ambiguous. The sequenced sample consisted of PBMCs or T cells enriched from blood (not recorded which). The clonotype comes from a woman between 50 and 59 years old who had recovered from COVID-19. The CDR3 DNA reads TGTGCCAGTAGTATAGGGGCGTCCCAGCATTTT. Translating it yields CASSIGASQHF.